Each of the 10 T cell receptor beta chains below was sequenced from the same sample in a study of blood T cell repertoires in COVID-19. Data came from immunoSEQ multiplex PCR; TCRdb stores just in-frame clones and leaves some out. The sample lists 150,000 to 200,000 clones, around nine tenths seen once, with roughly an eighth in the top ten. Sequences were obtained from peripheral blood. The receptors were sampled from a woman in her 70s with COVID-19, enrolled during active disease.

The chain couples TRBV24-1 to TRBJ2-3, with 7 nucleotides matching TRBD2. There are 16 residues in the CDR3. V was pared by 1 base and J by 2 bases, with 5 bases of the junction left unmatched. Germline-derived CDR1 and CDR2 are KGHDR and SFDVKD. The CDR3 DNA sequence: TGTGCCACCAGTGATTTTGGGCGGGAGAACACAGATACGCAGTATTTT. Residues: CATSDFGRENTDTQYF.

The CDR3 region is CASSLGTGLYGYTF. In DNA form, the CDR3 reads TGCGCCAGCAGCTTGGGGACAGGATTATATGGCTACACCTTC. This chain joins TRBV5-1 and TRBJ1-2; 7 bases line up with TRBD1. The CDR3 loop spans 14 amino acids. V lost 0 bases and J lost 5; bases outside the gene matches: 4. From germline, CDR1 is SGHRS and CDR2 YFSETQ.

This sequence joins TRBV1 and TRBJ1-6. TRBV1 is given as a pseudogene. The CDR3 consists of 13 residues. The CDR3 DNA reads TGCACCAGCAGCCTCACCAGCGGGTTTCCCCTCCACTTT. Amino acid sequence: CTSSLTSGFPLHF.

The chain uses TRBV28 and TRBJ1-1; D is ambiguous. Trimming removed 10 bases from V and 5 bases from J, with 17 bases in between. CDR3 length: 13 residues. Per germline, CDR1 MDHEN and CDR2 SYDVKM. CDR3: CATQQRGGTEAFF. CDR3 nucleotide sequence: TGTGCCACCCAACAGAGAGGCGGGACTGAAGCTTTCTTT.

The chain combines TRBV7-3 with TRBJ2-2; 11 positions match TRBD1. The germline V gene has CDR1 SGHTA and CDR2 FQGTGA. The CDR3 loop spans 18 amino acids. J lost 3 bases, V lost 3 bases, and 9 bases had no gene match. For the CDR3, the DNA is TGTGCCAGCAGCTTTATTTCCGGGACAGGGGGATACACCGGGGAGCTGTTTTTT. Translated, it gives CASSFISGTGGYTGELFF.

This clone was seen a handful of times. The chain has TRBV6-2 or TRBV6-3 and TRBJ1-6; D is unresolved. Trimming took 2 bases from V and 7 from J, leaving 9 bases between them. Germline assignment: CDR1 MNHEY and CDR2 SVGEGT. CDR3 size: 14 residues. The DNA for the CDR3 is TGTGCCAGCAGTTACACGGTGATGAATTCACCCCTCCACTTT. Residues: CASSYTVMNSPLHF.

This clone was observed a few times. The chain has TRBV7-2 and TRBJ2-7; TRBD2 aligns across 7 bases. Germline values: CDR1 SGHTA, CDR2 FQGNSA. V lost 5 bases, J lost 2 bases, and 9 bases stayed unmatched. This CDR3 is 15 amino acids long. In nucleotides, the CDR3 is TGTGCCAGCAGCGCGGCCGGGGGGAAGGCCTACGAGCAGTACTTC. Translating it yields CASSAAGGKAYEQYF.

The rearrangement joins TRBV5-1 to TRBJ1-5; perhaps TRBD1 as D (5 bases). V was trimmed by 4 bases and J by 11 bases, leaving 22 bases between them. Germline loops: CDR1 SGHRS, CDR2 YFSETQ. This CDR3 has 15 residues. The CDR3 region is CASSQSGGQAQSQHF. As DNA, the CDR3 is TGCGCCAGCAGCCAATCCGGGGGTCAGGCACAATCCCAGCATTTT.

On this clone: Different DNA sequences within this sample yield the same CDR3. The chain employs TRBV5-1 and TRBJ1-1; 8 bases fit TRBD1. CDR1 and CDR2 from the germline V gene are SGHRS and YFSETQ. V trimming: 4 bases; J trimming: 2 bases; junction bases outside the gene matches: 4. There are 14 residues in the CDR3. DNA of the CDR3: TGCGCCAGCAGCCTGCAGGGGGCAAACACTGAAGCTTTCTTT. Residues: CASSLQGANTEAFF.

The chain employs TRBV5-5 and TRBJ2-3; D unclear. This CDR3 is built from 14 residues. From germline, CDR1 is SGHKS and CDR2 YYEKEE (reference sequence). Trimming stripped 2 bases from V and 2 bases from J, with 9 bases between. This chain's CDR3 is CASSLGGITDTQYF. In nucleotides, the CDR3 is TGTGCCAGCAGCTTAGGCGGCATCACAGATACGCAGTATTTT.